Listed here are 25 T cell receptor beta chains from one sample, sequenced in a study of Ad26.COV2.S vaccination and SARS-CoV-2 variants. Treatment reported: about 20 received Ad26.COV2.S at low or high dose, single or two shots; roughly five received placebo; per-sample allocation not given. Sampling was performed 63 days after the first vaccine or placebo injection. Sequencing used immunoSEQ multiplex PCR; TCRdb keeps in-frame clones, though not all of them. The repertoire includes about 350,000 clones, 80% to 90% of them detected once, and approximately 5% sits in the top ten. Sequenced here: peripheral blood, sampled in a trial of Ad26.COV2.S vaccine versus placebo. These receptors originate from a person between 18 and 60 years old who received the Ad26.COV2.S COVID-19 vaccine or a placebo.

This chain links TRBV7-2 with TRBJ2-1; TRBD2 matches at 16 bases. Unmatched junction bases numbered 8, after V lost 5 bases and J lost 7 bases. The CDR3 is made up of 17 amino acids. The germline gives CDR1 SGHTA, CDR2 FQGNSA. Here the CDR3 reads CASSPGLAGGGRNEQFF. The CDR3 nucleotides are TGTGCCAGCAGCCCGGGACTAGCGGGAGGGGGGAGGAATGAGCAGTTCTTC. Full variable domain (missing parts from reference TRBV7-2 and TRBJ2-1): GAGVSQSPSNKVTEKGKDVELRCDPISGHTALYWYRQSLGQGLEFLIYFQGNSAPDKSGLPSDRFSAERTGGSVSTLTIQRTQQEDSAVYLCASSPGLAGGGRNEQFFGPGTRLTVL.

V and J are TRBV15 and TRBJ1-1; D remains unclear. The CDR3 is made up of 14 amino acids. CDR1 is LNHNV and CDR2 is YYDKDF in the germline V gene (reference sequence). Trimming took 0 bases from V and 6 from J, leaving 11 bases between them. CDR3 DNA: TGTGCCACCAGCAGAGATCTTGGGGTCTCTGAAGCTTTCTTT. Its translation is CATSRDLGVSEAFF.

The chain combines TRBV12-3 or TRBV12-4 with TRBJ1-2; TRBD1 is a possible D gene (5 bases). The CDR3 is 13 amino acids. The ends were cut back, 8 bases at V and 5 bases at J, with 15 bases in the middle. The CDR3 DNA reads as TGTGCCAGCCAACACAGGCGAAGTTATGGCTACACCTTC. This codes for CASQHRRSYGYTF.

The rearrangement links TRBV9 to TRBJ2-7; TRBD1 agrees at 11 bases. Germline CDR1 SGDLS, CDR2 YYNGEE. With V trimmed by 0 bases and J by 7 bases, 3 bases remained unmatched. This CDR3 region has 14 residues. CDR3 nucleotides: TGTGCCAGCAGCGTAGGGGACAGGGGGGAGGAGCAGTACTTC. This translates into CASSVGDRGEEQYF.

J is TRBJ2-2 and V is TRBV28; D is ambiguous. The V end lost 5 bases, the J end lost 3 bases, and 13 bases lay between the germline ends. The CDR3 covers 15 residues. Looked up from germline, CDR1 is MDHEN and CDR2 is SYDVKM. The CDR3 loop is CASSPPPKHTGELFF. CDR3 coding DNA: TGTGCCAGCAGTCCGCCCCCCAAGCACACCGGGGAGCTGTTTTTT.

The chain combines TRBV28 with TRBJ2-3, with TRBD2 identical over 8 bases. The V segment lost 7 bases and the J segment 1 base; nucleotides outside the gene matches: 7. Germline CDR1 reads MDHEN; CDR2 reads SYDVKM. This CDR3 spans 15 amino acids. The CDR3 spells CASISSAGGTDTQYF. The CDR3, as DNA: TGTGCCAGCATCTCCTCAGCGGGAGGCACAGATACGCAGTATTTT.

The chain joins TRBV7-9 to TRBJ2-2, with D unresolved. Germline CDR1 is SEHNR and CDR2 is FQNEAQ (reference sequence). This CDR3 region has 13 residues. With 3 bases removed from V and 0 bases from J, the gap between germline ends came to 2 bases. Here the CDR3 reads CASSLSNTGELFF. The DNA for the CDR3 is TGTGCCAGCAGCTTGTCGAACACCGGGGAGCTGTTTTTT.

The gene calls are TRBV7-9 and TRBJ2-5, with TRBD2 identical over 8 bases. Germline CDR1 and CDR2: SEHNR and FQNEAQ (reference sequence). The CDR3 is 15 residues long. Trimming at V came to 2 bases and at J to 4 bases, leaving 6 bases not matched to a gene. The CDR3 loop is CASSLSLAVVETQYF. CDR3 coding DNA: TGTGCCAGCAGCTTATCACTAGCGGTCGTAGAGACCCAGTACTTC.

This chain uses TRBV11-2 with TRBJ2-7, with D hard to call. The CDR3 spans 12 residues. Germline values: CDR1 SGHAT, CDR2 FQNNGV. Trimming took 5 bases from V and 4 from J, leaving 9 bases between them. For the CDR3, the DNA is TGTGCCAGCAGCCTAGTCCTTTACGAGCAGTACTTC. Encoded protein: CASSLVLYEQYF.

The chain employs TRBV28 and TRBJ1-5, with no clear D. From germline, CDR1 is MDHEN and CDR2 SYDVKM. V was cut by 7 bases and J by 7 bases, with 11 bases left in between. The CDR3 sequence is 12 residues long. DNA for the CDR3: TGTGCCAGCACCCGTCCCCCCCAGCCCCAGCATTTT. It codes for CASTRPPQPQHF.

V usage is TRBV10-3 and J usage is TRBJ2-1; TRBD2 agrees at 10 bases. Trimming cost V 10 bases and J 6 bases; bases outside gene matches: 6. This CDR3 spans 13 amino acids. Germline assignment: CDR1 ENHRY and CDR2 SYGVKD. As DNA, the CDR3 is TGTGCCAGCCTAGCGGGAGATATCAATGAGCAGTTCTTC. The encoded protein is CASLAGDINEQFF.

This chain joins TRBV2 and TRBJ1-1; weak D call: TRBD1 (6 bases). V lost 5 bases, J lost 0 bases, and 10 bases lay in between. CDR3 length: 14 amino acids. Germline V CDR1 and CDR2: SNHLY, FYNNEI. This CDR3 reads CASSSQGMNTEAFF. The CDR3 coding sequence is TGTGCCAGCAGTTCACAGGGCATGAACACTGAAGCTTTCTTT.

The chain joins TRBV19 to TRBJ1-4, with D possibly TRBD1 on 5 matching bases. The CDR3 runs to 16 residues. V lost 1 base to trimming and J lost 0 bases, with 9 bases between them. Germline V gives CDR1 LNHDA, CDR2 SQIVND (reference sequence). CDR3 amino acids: CASSIGDGPTNEKLFF. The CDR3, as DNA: TGTGCCAGTAGTATAGGGGACGGCCCAACTAATGAAAAACTGTTTTTT.

CDR3 DNA: TGTGCCAGCAGCCAACGGCAGGGGTTTAGTGAAAAACTGTTTTTT. Translating gives CASSQRQGFSEKLFF. The chain employs TRBV7-9 and TRBJ1-4; D possibly corresponds to TRBD1 (6 bases). Germline lookup yields CDR1 SEHNR and CDR2 FQNEAQ (reference sequence). This CDR3 spans 15 amino acids. The V end lost 5 bases, the J end lost 7 bases, and 17 bases lay between the germline ends.

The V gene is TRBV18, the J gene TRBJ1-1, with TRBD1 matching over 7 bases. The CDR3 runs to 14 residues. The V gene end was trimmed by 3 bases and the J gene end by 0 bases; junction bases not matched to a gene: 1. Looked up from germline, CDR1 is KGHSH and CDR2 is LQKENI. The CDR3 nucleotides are TGTGCCAGCTCACCGACAGGGATGAACACTGAAGCTTTCTTT. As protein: CASSPTGMNTEAFF.

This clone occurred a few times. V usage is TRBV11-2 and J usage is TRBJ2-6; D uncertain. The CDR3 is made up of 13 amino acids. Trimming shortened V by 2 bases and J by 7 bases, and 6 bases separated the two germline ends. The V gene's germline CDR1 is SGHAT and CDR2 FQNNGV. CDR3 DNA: TGTGCCAGCAGCTTATGGCGTGCCAACGTCCTGACTTTC. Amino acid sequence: CASSLWRANVLTF.

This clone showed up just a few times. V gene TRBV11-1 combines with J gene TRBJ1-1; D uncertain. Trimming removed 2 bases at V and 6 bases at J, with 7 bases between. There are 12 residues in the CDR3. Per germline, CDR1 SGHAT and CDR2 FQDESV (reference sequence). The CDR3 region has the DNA TGTGCCAGCAGCTTACCGACTTCTGAAGCTTTCTTT. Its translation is CASSLPTSEAFF.

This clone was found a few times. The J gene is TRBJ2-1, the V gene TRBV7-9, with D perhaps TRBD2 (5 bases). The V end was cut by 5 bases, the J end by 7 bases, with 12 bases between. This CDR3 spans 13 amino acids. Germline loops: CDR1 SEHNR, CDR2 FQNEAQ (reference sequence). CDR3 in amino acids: CASSPPGRNEQFF. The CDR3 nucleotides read TGTGCCAGCAGCCCGCCGGGGAGAAATGAGCAGTTCTTC.

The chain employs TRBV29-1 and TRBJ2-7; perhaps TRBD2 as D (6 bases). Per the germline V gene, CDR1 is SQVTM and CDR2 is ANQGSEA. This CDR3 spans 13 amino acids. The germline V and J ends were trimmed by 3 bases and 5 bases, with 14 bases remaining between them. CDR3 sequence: CSVDGGNKDEQYF. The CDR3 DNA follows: TGCAGCGTTGACGGGGGTAATAAGGACGAGCAGTACTTC.

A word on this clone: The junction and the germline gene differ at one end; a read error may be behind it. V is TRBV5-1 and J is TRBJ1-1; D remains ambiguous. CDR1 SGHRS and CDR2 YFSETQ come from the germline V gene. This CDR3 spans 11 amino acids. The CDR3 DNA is TGCGCCAGCAGCTTGGGACTGGAATCAGTCTTT. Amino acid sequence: CASSLGLESVF.

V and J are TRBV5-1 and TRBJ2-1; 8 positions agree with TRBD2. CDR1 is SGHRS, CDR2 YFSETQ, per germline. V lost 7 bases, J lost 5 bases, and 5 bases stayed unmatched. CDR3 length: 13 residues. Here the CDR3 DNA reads TGCGCCAGCCGACTAGCGACCGACAATGAGCAGTTCTTC. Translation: CASRLATDNEQFF.

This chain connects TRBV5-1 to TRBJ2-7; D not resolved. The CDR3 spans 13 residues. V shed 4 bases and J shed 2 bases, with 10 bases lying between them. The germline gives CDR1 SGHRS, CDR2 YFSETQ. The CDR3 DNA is TGCGCCAGCAGCCGCTCGGCGACCTACGAGCAGTACTTC. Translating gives CASSRSATYEQYF.

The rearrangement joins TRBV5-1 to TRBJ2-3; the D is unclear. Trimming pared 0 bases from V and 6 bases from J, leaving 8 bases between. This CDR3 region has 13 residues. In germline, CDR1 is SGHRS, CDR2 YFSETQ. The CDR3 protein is CASSLASRDTQYF. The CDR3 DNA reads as TGCGCCAGCAGCTTGGCCTCAAGGGATACGCAGTATTTT.

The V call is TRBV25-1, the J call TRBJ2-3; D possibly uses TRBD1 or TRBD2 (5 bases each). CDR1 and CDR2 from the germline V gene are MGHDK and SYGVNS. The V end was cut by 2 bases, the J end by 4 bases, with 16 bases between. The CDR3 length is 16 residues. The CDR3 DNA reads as TGTGCCAGCAGTGAAACTAGGACATTTGGAGCAGATACGCAGTATTTT. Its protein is CASSETRTFGADTQYF.

The CDR3 DNA follows: TGTGCCAGCAGCGTAGAAATGGGAGCGGAGCAGTACTTC. Protein: CASSVEMGAEQYF. The V gene is TRBV9, the J gene TRBJ2-7; perhaps TRBD2 as D (5 bases). The V gene's germline CDR1 is SGDLS and CDR2 YYNGEE. The CDR3 is 13 residues long. Trimming cost V 0 bases and J 7 bases, with 11 bases left between them.